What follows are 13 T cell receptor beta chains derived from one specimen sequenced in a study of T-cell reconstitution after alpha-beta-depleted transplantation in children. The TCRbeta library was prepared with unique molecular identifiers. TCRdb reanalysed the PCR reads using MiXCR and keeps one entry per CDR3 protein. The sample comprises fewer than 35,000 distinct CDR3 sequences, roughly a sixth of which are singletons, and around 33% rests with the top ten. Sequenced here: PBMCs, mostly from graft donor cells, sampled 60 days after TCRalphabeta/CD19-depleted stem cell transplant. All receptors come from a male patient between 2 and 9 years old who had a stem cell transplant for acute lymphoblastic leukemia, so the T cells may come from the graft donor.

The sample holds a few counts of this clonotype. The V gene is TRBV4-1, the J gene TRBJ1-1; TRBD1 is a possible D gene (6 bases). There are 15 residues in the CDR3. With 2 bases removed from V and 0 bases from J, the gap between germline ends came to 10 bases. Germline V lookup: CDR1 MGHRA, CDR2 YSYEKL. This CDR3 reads CASSQNRDMNTEAFF. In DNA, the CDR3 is TGCGCCAGCAGCCAAAACCGGGACATGAACACTGAAGCTTTCTTT.

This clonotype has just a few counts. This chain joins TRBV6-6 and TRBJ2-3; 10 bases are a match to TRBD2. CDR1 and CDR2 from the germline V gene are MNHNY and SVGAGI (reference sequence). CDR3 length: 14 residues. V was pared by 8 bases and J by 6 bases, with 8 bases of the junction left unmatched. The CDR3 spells CASLRSGRGDTQYF. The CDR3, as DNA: TGTGCCAGCCTAAGGAGCGGGAGGGGTGATACGCAGTATTTT.

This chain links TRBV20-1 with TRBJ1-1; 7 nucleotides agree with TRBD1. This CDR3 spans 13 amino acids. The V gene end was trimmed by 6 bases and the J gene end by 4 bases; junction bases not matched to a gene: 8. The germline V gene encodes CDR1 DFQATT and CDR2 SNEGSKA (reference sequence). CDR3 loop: CSAASSGGTEAFF. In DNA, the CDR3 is TGCAGTGCCGCTTCGTCAGGGGGCACTGAAGCTTTCTTT.

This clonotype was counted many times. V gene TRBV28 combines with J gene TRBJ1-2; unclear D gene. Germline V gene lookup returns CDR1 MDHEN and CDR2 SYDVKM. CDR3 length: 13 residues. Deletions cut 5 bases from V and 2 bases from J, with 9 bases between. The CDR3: CASSPQLNYGYTF. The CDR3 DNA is TGTGCCAGCAGTCCCCAATTAAACTATGGCTACACCTTC.

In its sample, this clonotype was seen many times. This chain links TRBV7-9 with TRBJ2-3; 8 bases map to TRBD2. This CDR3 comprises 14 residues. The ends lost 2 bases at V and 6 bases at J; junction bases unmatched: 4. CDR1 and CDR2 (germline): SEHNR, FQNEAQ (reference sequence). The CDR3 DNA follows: TGTGCCAGCAGCTTAAGCAGCGGGAGTGATACGCAGTATTTT. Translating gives CASSLSSGSDTQYF.

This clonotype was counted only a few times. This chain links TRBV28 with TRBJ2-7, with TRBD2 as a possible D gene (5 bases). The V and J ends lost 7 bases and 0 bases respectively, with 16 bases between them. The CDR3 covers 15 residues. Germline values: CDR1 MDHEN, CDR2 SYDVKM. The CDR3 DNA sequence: TGTGCCAGCACCCCTACGCGGGTAAACTCCTACGAGCAGTACTTC. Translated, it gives CASTPTRVNSYEQYF.

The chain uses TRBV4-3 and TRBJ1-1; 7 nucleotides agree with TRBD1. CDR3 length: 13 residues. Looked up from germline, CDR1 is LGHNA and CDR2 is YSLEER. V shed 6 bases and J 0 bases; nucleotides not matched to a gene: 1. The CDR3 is CASRGTVNTEAFF. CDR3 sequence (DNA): TGCGCCAGCAGAGGGACAGTGAACACTGAAGCTTTCTTT.

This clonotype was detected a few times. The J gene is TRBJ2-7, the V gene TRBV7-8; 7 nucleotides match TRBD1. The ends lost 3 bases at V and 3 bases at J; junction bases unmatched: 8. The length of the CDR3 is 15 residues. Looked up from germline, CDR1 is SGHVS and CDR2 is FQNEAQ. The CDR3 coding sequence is TGTGCCAGCAGCTTTTCGAGTGACAGGGTCTACGAGCAGTACTTC. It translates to CASSFSSDRVYEQYF.

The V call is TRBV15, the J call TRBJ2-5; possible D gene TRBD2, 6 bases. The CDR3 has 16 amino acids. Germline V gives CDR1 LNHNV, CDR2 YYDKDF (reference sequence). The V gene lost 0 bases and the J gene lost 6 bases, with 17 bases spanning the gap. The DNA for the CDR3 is TGTGCCACCAGCAGAGAGGGGCTAGCGCGGATAAAGACCCAGTACTTC. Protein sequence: CATSREGLARIKTQYF.

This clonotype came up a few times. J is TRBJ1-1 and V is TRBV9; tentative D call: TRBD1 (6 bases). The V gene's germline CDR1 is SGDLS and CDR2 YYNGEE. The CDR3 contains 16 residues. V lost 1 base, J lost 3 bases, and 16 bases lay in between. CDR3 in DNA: TGTGCCAGCAGCGTACGTTCGGCGGGGGCTGACACTGAAGCTTTCTTT. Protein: CASSVRSAGADTEAFF.

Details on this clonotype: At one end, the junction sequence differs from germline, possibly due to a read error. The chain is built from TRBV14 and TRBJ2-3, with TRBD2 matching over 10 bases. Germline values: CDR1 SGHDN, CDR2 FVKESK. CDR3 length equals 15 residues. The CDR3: CASSQRTSGTDTQYF. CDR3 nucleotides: TGTGCCAGCAGCCAGAGGACTAGCGGCACAGACACGCAGTATTTT. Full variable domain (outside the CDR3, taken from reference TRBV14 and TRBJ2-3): EAGVTQFPSHSVIEKGQTVTLRCDPISGHDNLYWYRRVMGKEIKFLLHFVKESKQDESGMPNNRFLAERTGGTYSTLKVQPAELEDSGVYFCASSQRTSGTDTQYFGPGTRLTVL.

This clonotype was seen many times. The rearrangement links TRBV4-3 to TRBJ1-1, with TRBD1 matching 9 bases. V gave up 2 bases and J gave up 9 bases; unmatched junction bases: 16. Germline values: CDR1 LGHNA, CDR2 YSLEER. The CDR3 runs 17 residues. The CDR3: CASSQSRTGANVGKAFF. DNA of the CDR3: TGCGCCAGCAGCCAAAGCAGGACAGGGGCCAACGTGGGGAAAGCTTTCTTT.

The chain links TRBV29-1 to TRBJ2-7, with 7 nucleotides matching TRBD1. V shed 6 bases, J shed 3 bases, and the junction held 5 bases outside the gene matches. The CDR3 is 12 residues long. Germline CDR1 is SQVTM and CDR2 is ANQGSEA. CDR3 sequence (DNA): TGCAGCGTGGCACAGGGGTTCTACGAGCAGTACTTC. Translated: CSVAQGFYEQYF.